This TCR beta chain was sequenced in a study of human T cells and chemical hapten exposure. The time point was: pre-sensitization, week 0. The sample's treatment: therapeutic diphenylcyclopropenone sensitization with weekly scalp DPC. TCRdb reanalysed the RACE reads using MiXCR and keeps one entry per CDR3 protein. The sample lists 40,000 or so distinct CDR3 sequences, about 11% seen once, with 5% to 6.5% in the top ten. The sample holds a few counts of this clonotype. V lost 6 bases, J lost 2 bases, and 8 bases stayed unmatched. CDR1 and CDR2 from the germline V gene are DFQATT and SNEGSKA (reference sequence). The CDR3 totals 14 residues.

The sequence derives from a man aged 25 to 40 with alopecia areata. Some clones in this sample may be carry-over from other donors' samples. The source was whole blood, collected in connection with sensitization to the hapten diphenylcyclopropenone (DPC). This chain connects TRBV20-1 to TRBJ2-3, with TRBD2 matching over 7 bases. The DNA for the CDR3 is TGCAGTGCCGTACTAGCGCCGTCCACAGATACGCAGTATTTT. Amino acid sequence: CSAVLAPSTDTQYF.